The entry below describes one TCR beta chain. Its target is not known. Libraries were prepared by immunoSEQ multiplex PCR; TCRdb keeps only in-frame clonotypes and omits some of them. Here the sample spans around 80,000 clones, approximately 85% being singletons. Trimming pared 1 base from V and 10 bases from J, leaving 7 bases between. The CDR3 runs 11 residues. Germline V gene data show CDR1 as MNHEY and CDR2 as SVGAGI. These data belong to a study of OX40 agonist ivuxolimab in advanced cancers. Whole-study context: A partial response was reached by three patients: one with hepatocellular carcinoma and two with cutaneous melanoma.

Points from the study as a whole: Clonal expansion was seen in CD4+ and CD8+ blood T cells by week 6 at 0.1 to 3.0 mg/kg.

Source: CD4+ or CD8+ T cells sorted from blood, taken in a trial of the OX40 agonist ivuxolimab. The J gene is TRBJ1-1, the V gene TRBV6-5; D gene uncertain. The origin of this receptor is an adult with an advanced solid tumor such as melanoma, head and neck, liver or kidney cancer. The CDR3 loop is CASSYLGGAFF. CDR3 coding DNA: TGTGCCAGCAGTTACTTGGGTGGAGCTTTCTTT.